This TCR beta chain was captured in a study of blood T cell repertoires in COVID-19. Study at large: In each case, the material was cDNA or gDNA derived from T cells, B-cell-depleted T cells, or PBMCs.

The trim removed 3 bases at V and 7 bases at J, leaving 12 bases unmatched. The V gene's germline CDR1 is MNHEY and CDR2 SMNVEV (reference sequence). The CDR3 extends over 15 amino acids. TCRdb keeps only in-frame clones here, not all; method: immunoSEQ multiplex PCR. The data show 140,000 or so clones, 87% seen once. This TCR was sampled from a man in his 60s who had recovered from COVID-19. J is TRBJ2-7 and V is TRBV27, with TRBD2 matching over 7 bases. The sequenced sample consisted of PBMCs or T cells enriched from blood (not recorded which). CDR3 residues: CASSLWGSGAREQYF. CDR3 DNA sequence: TGTGCCAGCAGTTTGTGGGGAAGCGGGGCCAGAGAGCAGTACTTC.